The 2 T cell receptor beta chains below were found in one sample sequenced in a study of cytomegalovirus exposure and HLA in healthy donors. The PCR made use of 60 Vbeta and 13 Jbeta primers. Repertoires were generated with immunoSEQ multiplex PCR, while TCRdb's copy carries only in-frame clones and drops some. This table holds over 100,000 clones, roughly 74% found once. The sample consisted of PBMCs. The receptors here all came from a man in his forties or fifties in good health and CMV-seropositive.

The chain couples TRBV27 to TRBJ1-5, with D maybe TRBD1 (6 bases). V lost 6 bases and J 7 bases, leaving 10 bases between the germline ends. CDR1 is MNHEY and CDR2 is SMNVEV in the germline V gene (reference sequence). The CDR3 consists of 12 residues. CDR3 DNA sequence: TGTGCCAGCAGCAGGGGCCAACAGCCCCAGCATTTT. Translation gives CASSRGQQPQHF.

The chain has TRBV5-4 and TRBJ2-1, with 11 bases aligning to TRBD2. Germline V gives CDR1 SGHNT, CDR2 YYREEE (reference sequence). The length of the CDR3 is 17 residues. J lost 4 bases, V lost 4 bases, and 10 bases had no gene match. The CDR3 is CASSTNLAGGAYNEQFF. CDR3 nucleotide sequence: TGTGCCAGCAGCACCAATCTAGCGGGGGGCGCTTACAATGAGCAGTTCTTC.